What follows are 19 T cell receptor beta chains derived from one specimen sequenced in a study of T cell responses to AZD1222 COVID-19 vaccine. Using immunoSEQ multiplex PCR, the repertoire was profiled, and TCRdb retains in-frame clones only, with some absent. The table lists about 200,000 clones, approximately 90% of them singletons. The sample was peripheral blood, taken 28 days after the second dose of the MenACWY control vaccine. Every receptor here comes from an adult who received the MenACWY meningococcal vaccine as a control.

V gene TRBV19 combines with J gene TRBJ1-1; no reliable D call. Deletions cut 7 bases from V and 0 bases from J, with 9 bases between. Germline assignment: CDR1 LNHDA and CDR2 SQIVND (reference sequence). The CDR3 is 13 residues long. The CDR3 sequence is CASTTNMNTEAFF. The CDR3 DNA reads as TGTGCCAGTACCACCAATATGAACACTGAAGCTTTCTTT.

This chain links TRBV19 with TRBJ1-5; 7 nucleotides agree with TRBD1. The J segment lost 4 bases and the V segment lost 9 bases, leaving 3 bases of the junction unmatched. The germline V gene has CDR1 LNHDA and CDR2 SQIVND (reference sequence). There are 12 residues in the CDR3. CDR3 region: CARQQGNQPQHF. The CDR3 DNA is TGTGCCAGGCAACAGGGGAATCAGCCCCAGCATTTT.

The gene calls are TRBV7-3 and TRBJ2-5; 7 nucleotides agree with TRBD2. This CDR3 is 15 amino acids long. Germline V gene lookup returns CDR1 SGHTA and CDR2 FQGTGA. V shed 2 bases and J 2 bases; nucleotides not matched to a gene: 5. CDR3 in DNA: TGTGCCAGCAGCTTAGTAGCGGGCCCTCAAGAGACCCAGTACTTC. Translation gives CASSLVAGPQETQYF.

The rearrangement links TRBV6-5 to TRBJ2-1; 9 nucleotides line up with TRBD2. CDR3 size: 15 residues. V lost 7 bases and J lost 7; bases outside the gene matches: 11. Germline assignment: CDR1 MNHEY and CDR2 SVGAGI. CDR3 protein: CASKKAGGTGNEQFF. The CDR3 region has the DNA TGTGCCAGCAAGAAAGCGGGAGGTACGGGAAATGAGCAGTTCTTC.

This sequence joins TRBV28 and TRBJ1-5; TRBD1 matches at 9 bases. Germline values: CDR1 MDHEN, CDR2 SYDVKM. The trim removed 5 bases at V and 5 bases at J, leaving 4 bases unmatched. The CDR3 has 14 amino acids. The CDR3, as DNA: TGTGCCAGCAGTCCCGGGACAGGGTATCAGCCCCAGCATTTT. Amino acid sequence: CASSPGTGYQPQHF.

This clone turned up a few times. The chain uses TRBV28 and TRBJ2-7; D unclear. V lost 1 base and J 3 bases, leaving 13 bases between the germline ends. CDR3 size: 15 residues. The germline V gene encodes CDR1 MDHEN and CDR2 SYDVKM. The CDR3, as DNA: TGTGCCAGCAGTTTATTCCCACAAAGGCTCTACGAGCAGTACTTC. Translated, it gives CASSLFPQRLYEQYF.

The CDR3 nucleotides are TGTGCCAGCAAAAGTGGGGCCTCTGGAAACACCATATATTTT. Protein product: CASKSGASGNTIYF. The chain employs TRBV14 and TRBJ1-3, with D tentatively TRBD1 (5 bases). CDR1 and CDR2 (germline): SGHDN, FVKESK. The CDR3 is 14 amino acids. The V gene lost 7 bases and the J gene lost 0 bases, with 10 bases spanning the gap.

This chain uses TRBV9 with TRBJ1-3, with D unresolved. The CDR3 spans 15 residues. CDR1 SGDLS and CDR2 YYNGEE come from the germline V gene. V lost 4 bases and J 1 base, leaving 12 bases between the germline ends. CDR3 bases: TGTGCCAGCAGCCGGACCGGCCAGTCTGGAAACACCATATATTTT. It is translated as CASSRTGQSGNTIYF.

In its sample, this clone was seen once. The chain carries TRBV4-2 and TRBJ2-1, with 7 bases that match TRBD2. The CDR3 extends over 15 amino acids. From germline, CDR1 is LGHNA and CDR2 YNFKEQ. Unmatched junction bases numbered 7, after V lost 0 bases and J lost 8 bases. CDR3 nucleotides: TGTGCCAGCAGCCAAGAGTGGGGCGGGAGCTATGAGCAGTTCTTC. Amino acids: CASSQEWGGSYEQFF.

This chain uses TRBV5-1 with TRBJ1-2, with D hard to call. CDR1 and CDR2 from the germline V gene are SGHRS and YFSETQ. V lost 4 bases to trimming and J lost 7 bases, with 29 bases between them. The CDR3 has 18 amino acids. CDR3: CASSTSPPGTVPEAGYTF. The CDR3 bases are TGCGCCAGCAGCACGTCTCCCCCGGGAACAGTGCCGGAGGCTGGCTACACCTTC.

CDR3 loop: CASRPQGAVKTQYF. The CDR3, as DNA: TGTGCCAGCAGACCTCAGGGGGCCGTGAAGACCCAGTACTTC. The rearrangement uses TRBV5-6 and TRBJ2-5; 8 nucleotides match TRBD1. CDR1 and CDR2 from the germline V gene are SGHDT and YYEEEE. This CDR3 spans 14 amino acids. V was pared by 5 bases and J by 6 bases, with 9 bases of the junction left unmatched.

This chain links TRBV11-2 with TRBJ1-1; no definite D call. Trimming stripped 5 bases from V and 1 base from J, with 8 bases between. The CDR3 is 13 residues long. Germline CDR1 is SGHAT and CDR2 is FQNNGV. This CDR3 is CASSIERNTEAFF. DNA of the CDR3: TGTGCCAGCAGCATCGAGAGGAACACTGAAGCTTTCTTT.

The chain couples TRBV10-1 to TRBJ2-7; 10 positions match TRBD1. The CDR3 sequence is 14 residues long. Germline assignment: CDR1 WNHNN and CDR2 SYGVQD (reference sequence). V shed 2 bases, J shed 2 bases, and the junction held 0 bases outside the gene matches. Here the CDR3 reads CASSEGQGAYEQYF. CDR3 DNA sequence: TGCGCCAGCAGTGAGGGACAGGGGGCCTACGAGCAGTACTTC.

The chain links TRBV5-1 to TRBJ1-4, with D possibly matching TRBD1 (5 bases). There are 13 residues in the CDR3. V lost 4 bases and J 6 bases, leaving 10 bases between the germline ends. The germline V gene has CDR1 SGHRS and CDR2 YFSETQ. In DNA form, the CDR3 reads TGCGCCAGCAGCGCCTGGGGGGATGAAAAACTGTTTTTT. Translated, it gives CASSAWGDEKLFF. Based on the CDR3 plus reference TRBV5-1 and TRBJ1-4, the full variable domain is KAGVTQTPRYLIKTRGQQVTLSCSPISGHRSVSWYQQTPGQGLQFLFEYFSETQRNKGNFPGRFSGRQFSNSRSEMNVSTLELGDSALYLCASSAWGDEKLFFGSGTQLSVL.

The chain employs TRBV2 and TRBJ2-1; D gene ambiguous. The length of the CDR3 is 13 residues. Germline V gives CDR1 SNHLY, CDR2 FYNNEI. V was shortened by 7 bases and J by 8 bases, with 15 bases between the two germline ends. CDR3 in DNA: TGTGCCAGCACTCCAAGCAATTCATATGAGCAGTTCTTC. Its translation: CASTPSNSYEQFF.

V is TRBV2 and J is TRBJ2-1; a weak D match, TRBD2 (6 bases). V lost 4 bases and J 0 bases, leaving 10 bases between the germline ends. This CDR3 has 15 residues. Germline CDR1 SNHLY, CDR2 FYNNEI. Here the CDR3 reads CASSVAGTSYNEQFF. CDR3 coding DNA: TGTGCCAGCAGTGTTGCGGGGACCTCCTACAATGAGCAGTTCTTC. The full variable domain, completed using reference TRBV2 and TRBJ2-1, is EPEVTQTPSHQVTQMGQEVILRCVPISNHLYFYWYRQILGQKVEFLVSFYNNEISEKSEIFDDQFSVERPDGSNFTLKIRSTKLEDSAMYFCASSVAGTSYNEQFFGPGTRLTVL.

The CDR3 protein is CASSQVKAGIGGDTQYF. The CDR3 DNA reads TGTGCCAGCAGCCAAGTGAAAGCGGGGATCGGGGGCGATACGCAGTATTTT. This chain uses TRBV3-1 (or the pseudogene TRBV3-2) with TRBJ2-3; TRBD2 might be the D (7 bases). Germline assignment: CDR1 LGHDT and CDR2 YNNKEL (reference sequence). Trimming left V 1 base short and J 6 bases short, with 20 bases between. This CDR3 spans 17 amino acids.

The chain links TRBV5-1 to TRBJ2-5; TRBD2 matches at 8 bases. The CDR3 consists of 16 residues. Losses at the gene ends were 2 bases for V and 1 base for J; bases not matched to a gene: 7. The germline V gene encodes CDR1 SGHRS and CDR2 YFSETQ. CDR3 residues: CASSFSLAGFQETQYF. Written as DNA, the CDR3 is TGCGCCAGCAGCTTCTCCCTAGCGGGCTTCCAAGAGACCCAGTACTTC.

Concerning this clone itself: The junction differs from germline at one of its ends, possibly a read error. The V and J genes are TRBV4-2 and TRBJ1-5, with D perhaps matching TRBD1 (5 bases). This CDR3 contains 14 residues. Germline CDR1 and CDR2: LGHNA and YNFKEQ. CDR3 residues: CASRQGESNQPQHF. CDR3 sequence (DNA): TGTGCCAGCAGACAAGGGGAAAGCAATCAGCCCCAGCATTTT.